The T cell receptor (beta chain) under discussion was sequenced for a study of shared clonotypes between healthy human individuals. The length of the CDR3 is 15 residues. After removal of 5 bases from V and 5 bases from J, the junction contained 2 bases not matched to a gene. Germline CDR1 is MNHEY and CDR2 is SMNVEV (reference sequence). Per the original data handling: Filtering differed because ImmunoSEQ produced junction-only sequences that carried no quality scores. Only in-frame clones appear in the TCRdb table, and some are missing; sequencing was by immunoSEQ multiplex PCR. The DNA gave D and trimming, while V, J and clone size come from that table. The sample has some 1,100,000 clones, 75% to 80% seen once; the top ten hold approximately 0.52%. This clone was recorded a few times.

This chain links TRBV27 with TRBJ2-3; 15 bases align to TRBD2. The sequence was collected from a man in his late teens or twenties in good health. Some clones in this sample may be carry-over from other donors' samples. Sample: memory CD4+ T cells from PBMCs. Subset described: CD45RA-negative fraction. As DNA, the CDR3 is TGTGCCAGCAGTAAGGGACTAGCGGGAGGAGATACGCAGTATTTT. Protein product: CASSKGLAGGDTQYF.